This T cell receptor beta chain was found in a study of a mutant IDH1 vaccine in newly diagnosed glioma. Study at large: The patients were given eight vaccinations, one each in weeks 1, 3, 5, 7, 11, 15, 19 and 23. Vaccines were begun 4-6 weeks after radiotherapy alone, or with temozolomide cycles. Receipt of radiotherapy, temozolomide, or both preceded the study, and most received both.

This clone was detected only once. Its target is unknown. Germline CDR1 is DFQATT and CDR2 is SNEGSKA (reference sequence). V lost 5 bases to trimming and J lost 5 bases, with 10 bases between them. The CDR3 has 11 amino acids. The time point denotes: week 23, last vaccination. Each dose delivered 300 ug of mutant IDH1 20-mer peptide subcutaneously with imiquimod. This table comes from immunoSEQ multiplex PCR, and its TCRdb copy is limited to in-frame clones, with some not included. The sample contains 60,000 to 100,000 clones, around 85% of which appear only once. This sample comprised PBMCs, obtained from a glioma patient whose treatment included an IDH1 peptide vaccine. The chain employs TRBV20-1 and TRBJ2-7; D not certain. The sequence came from a woman in her fifties or sixties with glioma. The CDR3 DNA follows: TGCAGTGCTGTCGGAGCCCACGAGCAGTACTTC. Residues: CSAVGAHEQYF.